The 19 T cell receptor beta chains below all came from one sample that was sequenced in a study of T cells in Graves' hyperthyroidism and ophthalmopathy. Using RNA transcripts as the source, TCR beta CDR3 regions were amplified. First-round RT-PCR of the TCR CDR3 relied on the HTBI primer set. TCRdb reprocessed the multiplex PCR reads with MiXCR, giving one entry per CDR3 protein. Of around 570,000 distinct CDR3 sequences listed, 20% are singletons. Sequences were obtained from blood. The source is a man in his forties or fifties with Graves' ophthalmopathy.

This clonotype was detected a few times. The rearrangement joins TRBV12-3 or TRBV12-4 to TRBJ2-1, with 7 bases identical to TRBD1. V shed 5 bases, J shed 2 bases, and the junction held 15 bases outside the gene matches. The length of the CDR3 is 18 residues. CDR3 loop: CASSTLHRGKGPYNEQFF. CDR3 coding DNA: TGTGCCAGCAGTACACTTCACAGGGGAAAGGGGCCCTACAATGAGCAGTTCTTC.

This clonotype has ten or more counts. The chain has TRBV28 and TRBJ2-1; 7 bases agree with TRBD2. CDR1 is MDHEN, CDR2 SYDVKM, per germline. With 8 bases clipped from V and 7 bases from J, the junction kept 11 bases outside the gene matches. The CDR3 is 14 amino acids. CDR3 loop: CASLGGGSSNEQFF. The CDR3 coding sequence is TGTGCCAGCCTGGGGGGGGGGTCTTCGAATGAGCAGTTCTTC.

The rearrangement links TRBV7-2 to TRBJ1-5; 11 bases line up with TRBD1. Germline loops: CDR1 SGHTA, CDR2 FQGNSA. The CDR3 totals 16 residues. V lost 5 bases to trimming and J lost 5 bases; unmatched junction nucleotides: 8. The CDR3 is CASSPRDRGADQPQHF. DNA of the CDR3: TGTGCCAGCAGCCCTCGGGACAGGGGGGCCGATCAGCCCCAGCATTTT.

The chain couples TRBV7-2 to TRBJ1-1; D might be TRBD1 (5 bases). This CDR3 spans 15 amino acids. Germline V gives CDR1 SGHTA, CDR2 FQGNSA. Trimming stripped 1 base from V and 1 base from J, with 10 bases between. CDR3 DNA sequence: TGTGCCAGCAGCTTAGGTGTGACAGCGAACACTGAAGCTTTCTTT. Protein sequence: CASSLGVTANTEAFF. The whole variable domain, remainder taken from reference TRBV7-2 and TRBJ1-1, is GAGVSQSPSNKVTEKGKDVELRCDPISGHTALYWYRQSLGQGLEFLIYFQGNSAPDKSGLPSDRFSAERTGGSVSTLTIQRTQQEDSAVYLCASSLGVTANTEAFFGQGTRLTVV.

The V call is TRBV10-3, the J call TRBJ2-1, with 7 nucleotides matching TRBD1. V was pared by 7 bases and J by 5 bases, with 5 bases of the junction left unmatched. The V gene's germline CDR1 is ENHRY and CDR2 SYGVKD. The CDR3 contains 13 residues. DNA for the CDR3: TGTGCCATCAAGGGGGACAGAAACAATGAGCAGTTCTTC. Its translation is CAIKGDRNNEQFF.

The J gene is TRBJ2-1, the V gene TRBV20-1; D unclear. V dropped 1 base and J dropped 4 bases, with 11 bases sitting between them. Germline V gene lookup returns CDR1 DFQATT and CDR2 SNEGSKA (reference sequence). The CDR3 runs to 14 residues. CDR3 loop: CSARGPRLYNEQFF. The CDR3 DNA sequence: TGCAGTGCTAGAGGACCCAGGTTATACAATGAGCAGTTCTTC.

The V and J genes are TRBV10-3 and TRBJ1-2; D gene uncertain. In germline, CDR1 is ENHRY, CDR2 SYGVKD. V was pared by 3 bases and J by 0 bases, with 5 bases between. The CDR3 runs to 13 residues. The CDR3 region is CAISETANYGYTF. In DNA form, the CDR3 reads TGTGCCATCAGTGAAACTGCTAACTATGGCTACACCTTC.

As to this clonotype: A much larger clone is a single base away; this may be a read error. The chain combines TRBV9 with TRBJ1-2; 9 bases agree with TRBD1. Germline V lookup: CDR1 SGDLS, CDR2 YYNGEE. There are 15 residues in the CDR3. CDR3 in amino acids: CASSVGTGGVSGHTF. The CDR3 coding sequence is TGTGCCAGCAGCGTAGGCACAGGGGGCGTCTCTGGCCACACCTTC.

About this clonotype: A much larger clone is a single base away; this may be a read error. The chain is built from TRBV18 and TRBJ2-1; D may correspond to TRBD1 or TRBD2 (5 bases each). The length of the CDR3 is 16 residues. Trimming removed 3 bases from V and 4 bases from J, with 16 bases in between. Per germline, CDR1 KGHSH and CDR2 LQKENI. Here the CDR3 DNA reads TGTGCCAGCTCACCTCCCATAGTGGGGGTGTACAATGAGCAGTTCTTC. Its protein is CASSPPIVGVYNEQFF.

This clonotype came up once. The rearrangement links TRBV7-8 to TRBJ1-4; D not resolved. The germline V gene has CDR1 SGHVS and CDR2 FQNEAQ. V lost 0 bases to trimming and J lost 0 bases, with 8 bases between them. The CDR3 spans 16 residues. In DNA form, the CDR3 reads TGTGCCAGCAGCTTAGCAGGGAGGGCAACTAATGAAAAACTGTTTTTT. Translation: CASSLAGRATNEKLFF.

This clonotype was counted a few times. The chain uses TRBV6-1 and TRBJ1-2, with TRBD1 matching 12 bases. V dropped 4 bases and J dropped 4; count of bases not matched to a gene: 10. Germline CDR1 is MNHNS and CDR2 is SASEGT. This CDR3 is built from 17 residues. CDR3 sequence (DNA): TGTGCCAGCAGTGCTCCGGGACAGGGGGCCTTTTTCTATGGCTACACCTTC. Protein: CASSAPGQGAFFYGYTF.

This clonotype was seen ten or more times. This chain uses TRBV27 with TRBJ2-7, with D hard to call. Trimming stripped 3 bases from V and 0 bases from J, with 6 bases between. In germline, CDR1 is MNHEY, CDR2 SMNVEV (reference sequence). The CDR3 extends over 13 amino acids. The CDR3 spells CASSFGYSYEQYF. The CDR3 DNA sequence: TGTGCCAGCAGTTTTGGGTACTCCTACGAGCAGTACTTC.

This clonotype was found many times. The chain carries TRBV28 and TRBJ1-2; 11 bases are shared with TRBD1. This CDR3 contains 14 residues. V lost 4 bases to trimming and J lost 7 bases; unmatched junction nucleotides: 5. Germline assignment: CDR1 MDHEN and CDR2 SYDVKM. CDR3: CASSYGQGAFGYTF. The CDR3 DNA sequence: TGTGCCAGCAGTTACGGACAGGGGGCTTTTGGCTACACCTTC.

This clonotype was observed at least ten times. The chain joins TRBV5-1 to TRBJ2-3; 8 nucleotides agree with TRBD2. The CDR3 consists of 17 residues. Unmatched junction bases numbered 6, after V lost 0 bases and J lost 0 bases. The germline gives CDR1 SGHRS, CDR2 YFSETQ. The CDR3 loop reads CASSLGQRGSSTDTQYF. CDR3 DNA: TGCGCCAGCAGCTTGGGACAGCGGGGGAGTAGCACAGATACGCAGTATTTT.

This clonotype has just a few counts. The chain joins TRBV2 to TRBJ2-1; TRBD2 matches 11 bases. This CDR3 region has 14 residues. The germline gives CDR1 SNHLY, CDR2 FYNNEI. The trim removed 11 bases at V and 4 bases at J, leaving 7 bases unmatched. CDR3 sequence reads: CAGTLAGGYNEQFF. The CDR3 DNA sequence: TGTGCCGGCACTCTAGCGGGGGGTTACAATGAGCAGTTCTTC.

This clonotype was picked up many times. V gene TRBV12-3 or TRBV12-4 combines with J gene TRBJ1-1; maybe TRBD1 (6 bases). There are 14 residues in the CDR3. The V gene lost 6 bases and the J gene lost 0 bases, with 11 bases spanning the gap. CDR3 in amino acids: CASSHRAMNTEAFF. The CDR3 coding sequence is TGTGCCAGCAGCCACAGGGCCATGAACACTGAAGCTTTCTTT.

The table lists this clonotype with many counts. This rearrangement joins TRBV29-1 to TRBJ2-1; 7 bases match TRBD2. V lost 1 base, J lost 6 bases, and 15 bases stayed unmatched. CDR3 length: 17 residues. Germline CDR1 reads SQVTM; CDR2 reads ANQGSEA. The CDR3 spells CSVEGGAGGLDGNEQFF. In DNA, the CDR3 is TGCAGCGTTGAAGGAGGGGCAGGCGGACTAGACGGCAATGAGCAGTTCTTC.

The rearrangement links TRBV4-1 to TRBJ1-1; D possibly corresponds to TRBD1 (6 bases). The germline V and J ends were trimmed by 1 base and 8 bases, with 11 bases remaining between them. Germline values: CDR1 MGHRA, CDR2 YSYEKL. The CDR3 length is 13 residues. CDR3 protein: CASSQVGGREAFF. As DNA, the CDR3 is TGCGCCAGCAGCCAAGTGGGGGGCCGGGAAGCTTTCTTT.

The V and J genes are TRBV19 and TRBJ2-1; 9 nucleotides agree with TRBD2. The CDR3 has 15 amino acids. Germline CDR1 LNHDA, CDR2 SQIVND (reference sequence). V lost 3 bases and J lost 4; bases outside the gene matches: 4. CDR3 DNA: TGTGCCAGTAGTATTGCGGGAGGGGCGTACAATGAGCAGTTCTTC. It translates to CASSIAGGAYNEQFF.